The source of this T cell receptor (beta chain) is a study of T-cell memory formation after mild COVID-19 (dated by TCRdb to about 2021). Context from the whole study: TCR sequence clusters from the two donors were found to be largely donor specific. In two donors, T-cell clones that expanded and contracted after mild COVID-19 were tracked by sequencing TCRalpha and TCRbeta repertoires over time. The cohort comprised two young, previously healthy adult volunteers, one female and one male. Results the study describes overall, beyond this receptor: Contracting CD4+ clones were located mainly in the CM and EM memory subsets, whereas CD8+ clones were found to be enriched in EMRA. SARS-CoV-2 specificity of the second-wave clones peaking on day 37 was not confirmed. Some responding clones were detected in pre-infection memory, suggesting pre-existing cross-reactive memory T cells joined the SARS-CoV-2 response. Only a couple of mild cases were covered in the study, and larger cohorts including severe cases with pre-infection samples were considered necessary. Clones contracting from day 15 to 85 had balanced CD4/CD8 phenotypes, while a second wave expanding from day 15 to 37 was biased towards CD4+.

In this sample, this clonotype turned up a few times. Its antigen is still unknown. No base quality values were provided; no much bigger clone lies one nucleotide off. The V end loses 0 bases and the J end loses 2 bases, and a stretch of 7 bases separates them. CDR1 and CDR2, per the germline V gene, are MGHRA and YSYEKL. The CDR3 measures 15 amino acids from cysteine to phenylalanine. The retained sequence is limited to the CDR3, 45 bases, with the frame set at the first base. PBMCs were isolated by Ficoll-Paque density gradient centrifugation. The reads were generated on an Illumina NovaSeq 6000. TCRalpha and TCRbeta cDNA libraries were built by 5'RACE with constant-segment primers, adding sample barcodes and unique molecular identifiers. RNA was extracted from every sample with Trizol reagent. Library amplification was performed in two PCR steps, and a second sample barcode and Illumina TruSeq adapters were introduced in the second step. Sequencing of libraries was performed on an Illumina NovaSeq with 2 x 150 bp paired-end reads. The source study handled its data this way. Reads were demultiplexed and collapsed into UMI-guided consensus sequences with migec v1.2.7. With mixcr v2.1.11, UMI consensuses were aligned to TRA and TRB V and J templates and assembled into clonotypes. A clonotype was counted as expanded or contracted only if both edgeR and NoisET called the change significant, with noise models trained on biological replicates. edgeR calls used a false discovery rate-adjusted p below 0.01 and a log2 fold-change threshold of 1. As an exploratory analysis of dynamics, PCA with hierarchical clustering was applied to max-normalized trajectories of the 1000 most abundant clonotypes. Separately sequenced CD4+ and CD8+ repertoires were used to assign the CD4 or CD8 phenotype of responding clones. The raw public data were reprocessed by TCRdb itself: fastp quality trimming at Q25, MiXCR clonotype calling, in-frame beta chains only. Each entry merges the rows of one CDR3 protein and shows their most common DNA and genes. TCRdb's processing, not the study's, gives the V and J calls here. This sample comprises roughly 190,000 distinct CDR3 sequences, approximately 30% of them detected only once. Approximately 10% of the sample is taken by the ten largest.

Specimen: PBMCs or a T cell subset sorted from them (not recorded which). The chain is made from TRBV4-1 and TRBJ1-4; there is no confident call for the D gene. This receptor was obtained from an adult woman who had mild COVID-19 (a few samples of this study predate the infection). The sample titles of this study are shuffled in the database, so cell type and time point are left out; the donor was told from shared clones. The base sequence is TGCGCCAGCAGCCAAGATTATGAGACTAATGAAAAACTGTTTTTT. Its translation is CASSQDYETNEKLFF.